This TCR beta chain appears in the sequencing data of a study of cytomegalovirus exposure and HLA in healthy donors (dated 2017 in TCRdb). Looking at the study overall: In an earlier analysis of about 560 of the donors, approximately 260 Gb of sequence data and 95 million to 130 million unique TCR beta sequences from about 179 million T cells were reported. An early release that covered about 600 HLA-typed donors contained approximately 300 gigabases of sequencing data and around 85 million unique TCR sequences. The genetic ancestry cluster associated with self-reported Caucasian donors included 70% to 85% of the roughly 390 genotyped donors. The aim of the study was to test whether cataloging public T cell receptors could identify signatures of past pathogen exposure. The T cell repertoires of several hundred subjects were profiled by immunosequencing and related to cytomegalovirus serostatus. A separate validation cohort of more than 100 different subjects was used in addition to the roughly 670-subject first cohort. To predict cytomegalovirus infection status, the study brought together high-throughput TCR immunosequencing, statistical association of individual TCRs with disease status, and machine learning. In a later analysis, previously published TCR beta repertoires from about 640 donors were re-analyzed and high-resolution HLA genotyping was added so that TCR occurrence patterns could be studied. In the later analysis, no new phenotypic data were used to find candidate immune exposures; instead, reliance was placed on TCR beta sequences and their occurrence across donors. To decide whether each TCR beta V gene segment behaved as functional or pseudogenic, an earlier analysis of some 600 of the donors relied on high-throughput TCR beta sequencing. Alongside the repertoire data, information on donor age, sex, ethnicity and CMV serostatus was compiled. In a later genetic analysis, genome-wide SNP genotypes for about three fifths of the 666 donors were used, and that subset was treated as a discovery cohort. All discovery cohort repertoires had been generated using a single sequencing platform. Both class I and class II loci were covered by HLA typing, at four-digit resolution. Typing coverage differed by locus: A, B, C, DRB1 and DQB1 were typed in about 620-630 donors, DQA1 in about 510, DPA1 in approximately 600, and DPB1 in approximately 450. Because of strong linkage in the cohort, roughly 5 DR-DQ haplotypes were treated as single units for association and clustering. Across around 400 genotyped donors of the cohort, an average of about 220,000 unique TCR beta nucleotide sequences per donor were sequenced, and around 19% of those sequences were non-productive.

To note about this clone: Its antigen specificity is not known. Base qualities are not recorded, but no much larger clone differs from it by a single base.

Summary of the overall study and its limitations: In a later analysis, most CMV-associated TCR beta chains were found to appear HLA-restricted, with HLA associations seemingly driven largely by CMV exposure. The 87-base-pair reads could not distinguish some IMGT-functional V segments, including TRBV6-2 and TRBV6-3, so those segments were excluded. The study listed 164 TCR beta chains as associated with cytomegalovirus. In a later genetic analysis, a missense DCLRE1C variant was associated with V-gene and J-gene trimming of TCR beta chains, and the association was replicated in an independent cohort. Broadly in line with IMGT annotations, most TCR beta V segments showed up in productive rearrangements about 87% or about 30% of the time in an earlier analysis of about 500 of the donors. In vitro tests confirmed that three of the cytomegalovirus-associated TCR beta chains recognize cytomegalovirus antigens. When HLA alleles, especially DR and DQ, strongly co-occurred, TCR associations were difficult to assign to individual alleles. HLA typing was unavailable for some donors at each locus, so association tests used only the typed subset. A later genetic analysis reported fewer N-insertions in productive TCRs among donors in an Asian-associated ancestry cluster than the roughly 620-donor mean. A group of highly shared sequence variants was considered likely to be a technical artifact of the sequencing pipeline. In a later analysis, several top co-occurrence clusters were reported to appear linked to parvovirus B19, influenza, CMV and Epstein-Barr virus. Immune exposure information for the cohort was limited to CMV serostatus. In a later analysis, HLA-associated TCR beta chains showed more clonal expansion and lower generation probabilities than non-associated chains that were equally common. A later analysis found that TCR association rates varied across HLA loci, with DRB1 alleles showing the most associated TCRs and HLA-C alleles the fewest. According to the authors, the approach could potentially be generalized to other disease states and immunological phenotypes. Across donors, most TCR sequences were observed very rarely, whereas some public TCRs were present in many individuals. Cytomegalovirus status was reported to be diagnosed by the classifier with high specificity and sensitivity in both the original and validation cohorts. A further reported finding was that TCR beta sequences accurately predicted the HLA-A and HLA-B alleles for most subjects in the first cohort. Sequencing depth was assumed to be roughly uniform across donors in the presence/absence analyses, though that assumption may not hold. Correlated functional status among segregating V segments might reflect linkage disequilibrium, but an unknown experimental factor could not be ruled out. This cohort had only TCR beta chains sequenced, and the lack of alpha or paired-chain data limited which features could be detected. A later analysis associated 15,000 to 20,000 TCR beta sequences with specific HLA alleles at a false discovery rate of 0.05. Because counts were too low, about 18 rarely observed V segments, including chromosome 9 orphons, were excluded from the earlier analysis of 587 of the donors.

The cohort consisted of some 670 healthy bone marrow donors. All cohort members were sampled while nominally healthy, although unrecorded immune exposures were likely present. The donor tested CMV seropositive, placing the donor among the roughly 300 seropositive members of the cohort. A peripheral blood sample was collected from each donor, and TCR beta sequencing was performed on peripheral blood mononuclear cells. The Qiagen DNeasy Blood Extraction Kit was used to extract genomic DNA from the blood cell samples. Its CDR3 holds 14 amino acids, cysteine through phenylalanine. The DNA shown is the 42-base CDR3, in frame from base 1. From a lookup of the germline V gene, CDR1 and CDR2 are SNHLY and FYNNEI. V was cut back by 8 bases and J by 5 bases, leaving a gap of 16 bases between them. Library method: the immunoSEQ multiplex PCR assay. For the multiplex PCR, a mixture combining 60 forward primers for TCR Vbeta segments and 13 reverse primers for TCR Jbeta segments was used. The CDR3 region of rearranged TCR beta genes was amplified from genomic DNA by a multiplex PCR assay. Amplified TCR beta libraries were sequenced as 87-base-pair reads on the Illumina HiSeq System. Processing in the source paper ran as follows. Across the 700 or so repertoires, a later analysis counted about 81 million unique TCR beta chains, roughly 11 million of which were shared by at least two donors. To remove PCR and sequencing errors, raw reads were error-corrected and collapsed into unique sequences using a nearest-neighbor algorithm that merged closely related sequences. Alignment of CDR3 sequences to IMGT reference sequences was used to assign V, D and J gene segments. For a sequence to be retained, at least a six-nucleotide match to both a V gene segment and a J gene segment was required. Rearrangements were called productive when the CDR3 lacked stop codons and stayed in frame with V and J; all others were non-productive. Following IMGT convention, CDR3 was defined as the stretch from the second conserved V-encoded cysteine to the conserved J-encoded phenylalanine. Sequences without an unambiguous match to a single V gene segment were excluded from the earlier analysis of 587 of the donors. In an earlier analysis of some 590 of the donors, a V segment was called functional when productive rearrangements were above 56.7%, and segregating when the standard deviation between donors exceeded 5%. To diagnose cytomegalovirus status from the catalog of TCR beta chain sequences, a statistical classification framework was built. In a later analysis, TCR nucleotide sequences were compared against IMGT/GENE-DB human TR gene sequences so that V and J genes could be assigned. The TCRdist pipeline was used in a later analysis to assign CDR3 sequences and most-parsimonious VDJ recombination scenarios. In a later analysis, every TCR beta chain was defined by the combination of its CDR3 amino acid sequence and its V-gene family, and reads without a unique V-gene family were dropped. As a way to deal with suspected cross-contamination and a sequencing artifact, a later analysis dropped more than 500 nucleotide sequences that were highly shared and had low generation probability. A later analysis calculated a clonal expansion index for each public chain from normalized within-repertoire ranks of inferred template counts. A later analysis computed generation probabilities with a VDJ recombination model fitted to out-of-frame rearrangements, and checked the results against IGoR. In a later analysis, hypergeometric tests were used to score TCR-TCR, TCR-HLA and TCR-CMV co-occurrence, with a repertoire-size bias correction applied to TCR pairs. A later analysis estimated false discovery rates by permuting HLA or CMV assignments 20 times. In a later analysis, co-occurring TCRs were grouped with DBSCAN, and TCRdist sequence similarity was added when clustering was performed within HLA-allele-positive subsets. Repertoires with fewer than 30,000 or more than 120,000 public chains were left out of co-occurrence clustering, as were about five repertoires with anomalous nucleotide sharing. TCRdb provides this immuneACCESS table in a form limited to in-frame rearrangements. Some clones are lacking; in checked studies, under half of them reflect an unresolved V gene, and why the rest are absent is not known. That table gives V, J and clone size, and the DNA gave D and trimming. This sample is represented by over 120,000 clones; around 72% of them were singletons. Of the sample, 4.3% is held by the ten largest clones.

The sample was PBMCs. The receptor was derived from a young man in good health and CMV-seropositive. The chain uses TRBV2 and TRBJ1-5, and possibly TRBD1, on 6 matching bases. The CDR3: CASSNGGGDQPQHF. The nucleotides read TGTGCCAGCTCAAACGGGGGGGGCGATCAGCCCCAGCATTTT.